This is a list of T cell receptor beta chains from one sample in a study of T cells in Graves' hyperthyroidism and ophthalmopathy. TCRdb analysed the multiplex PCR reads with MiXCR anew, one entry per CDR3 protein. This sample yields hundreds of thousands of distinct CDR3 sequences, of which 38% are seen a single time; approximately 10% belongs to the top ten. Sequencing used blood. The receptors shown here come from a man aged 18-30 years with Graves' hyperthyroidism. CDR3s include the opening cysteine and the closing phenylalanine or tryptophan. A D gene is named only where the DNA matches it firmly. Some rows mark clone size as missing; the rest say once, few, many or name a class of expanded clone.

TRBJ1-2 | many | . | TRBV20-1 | CSATDGVYGYTF | TGCAGTGCTACCGACGGCGTCTATGGCTACACCTTC
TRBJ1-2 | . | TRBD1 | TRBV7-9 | CASRLTGAFRPYGYTF | TGTGCCAGCAGGCTGACAGGGGCCTTTCGTCCCTATGGCTACACCTTC
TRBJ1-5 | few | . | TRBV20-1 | CSARDLALGTGRPQHF | TGCAGTGCTAGAGATCTTGCACTGGGGACCGGTCGGCCCCAGCATTTT
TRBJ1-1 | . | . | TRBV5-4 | CASTTRTVGGAFF | TGTGCCAGCACCACCCGGACAGTTGGGGGAGCTTTCTTT
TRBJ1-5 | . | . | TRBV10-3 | CASRQLGPGSNQPQHF | TGTGCCAGCAGGCAGCTCGGACCGGGCAGCAATCAGCCCCAGCATTTT
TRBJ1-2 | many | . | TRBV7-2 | CASSLVLAGGYTF | TGTGCCAGCAGCTTAGTACTAGCCGGGGGCTACACCTTC
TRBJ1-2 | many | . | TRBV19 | CASSIQQRHGYTF | TGTGCCAGTAGTATTCAACAGAGGCATGGCTACACCTTC
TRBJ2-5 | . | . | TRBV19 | CASSPYRAVETQYF | TGTGCCAGCAGCCCTTACCGGGCCGTGGAGACCCAGTACTTC
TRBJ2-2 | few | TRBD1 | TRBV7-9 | CASSLDRQGRNTGELFF | TGTGCCAGCAGCTTAGACCGACAGGGGCGAAACACCGGGGAGCTGTTTTTT
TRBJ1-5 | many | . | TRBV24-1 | CATSEGAIGQPQHF | TGTGCCACCAGTGAAGGGGCAATAGGACAGCCCCAGCATTTT
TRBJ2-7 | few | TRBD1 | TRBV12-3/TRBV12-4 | CASSPEGQVGPYEQYF | TGTGCCAGCAGTCCCGAGGGACAGGTGGGGCCGTACGAGCAGTACTTC
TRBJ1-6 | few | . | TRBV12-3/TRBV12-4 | CASSLREGYSPLHF | TGTGCCAGCAGTTTAAGGGAGGGCTATTCACCCCTCCACTTT
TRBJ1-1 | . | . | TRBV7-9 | CAGSLETGGFTEAFF | TGTGCCGGCAGCTTAGAGACAGGAGGATTCACTGAAGCTTTCTTT
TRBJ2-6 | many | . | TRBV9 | CASSDGRPGANVLTF | TGTGCCAGCAGCGACGGACGACCTGGGGCCAACGTCCTGACTTTC
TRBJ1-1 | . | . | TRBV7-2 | CASSQGGDYTEAFF | TGTGCCAGCAGCCAAGGAGGGGACTACACTGAAGCTTTCTTT
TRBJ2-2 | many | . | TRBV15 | CATSSPLALANTGELFF | TGTGCCACCAGCAGTCCTCTAGCGCTGGCGAACACCGGGGAGCTGTTTTTT
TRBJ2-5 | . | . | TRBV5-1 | CASSLFAGRETQYF | TGCGCCAGCAGCTTGTTTGCAGGGAGGGAGACCCAGTACTTC
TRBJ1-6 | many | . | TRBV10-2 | CASRLGTNSPLHF | TGCGCCAGCAGGCTTGGGACAAATTCACCCCTCCACTTT
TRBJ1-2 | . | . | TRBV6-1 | CASSPESDYGYTF | TGTGCCAGCAGTCCGGAATCAGACTATGGCTACACCTTC
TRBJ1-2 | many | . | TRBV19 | CASSMGRTVYGYTF | TGTGCCAGTAGTATGGGCCGGACAGTCTATGGCTACACCTTC
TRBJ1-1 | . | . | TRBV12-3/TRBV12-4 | CASSYTGRGTEAFF | TGTGCCAGCAGTTATACAGGGCGGGGGACTGAAGCTTTCTTT
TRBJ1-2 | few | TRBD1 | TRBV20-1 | CSARGGQGPAREGYTF | TGCAGTGCTAGGGGGGGACAGGGTCCCGCGCGTGAGGGCTACACCTTC
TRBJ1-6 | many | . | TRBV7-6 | CASSLAGTSPDSPLHF | TGTGCCAGCAGCTTAGCCGGGACTTCCCCCGATTCACCCCTCCACTTT